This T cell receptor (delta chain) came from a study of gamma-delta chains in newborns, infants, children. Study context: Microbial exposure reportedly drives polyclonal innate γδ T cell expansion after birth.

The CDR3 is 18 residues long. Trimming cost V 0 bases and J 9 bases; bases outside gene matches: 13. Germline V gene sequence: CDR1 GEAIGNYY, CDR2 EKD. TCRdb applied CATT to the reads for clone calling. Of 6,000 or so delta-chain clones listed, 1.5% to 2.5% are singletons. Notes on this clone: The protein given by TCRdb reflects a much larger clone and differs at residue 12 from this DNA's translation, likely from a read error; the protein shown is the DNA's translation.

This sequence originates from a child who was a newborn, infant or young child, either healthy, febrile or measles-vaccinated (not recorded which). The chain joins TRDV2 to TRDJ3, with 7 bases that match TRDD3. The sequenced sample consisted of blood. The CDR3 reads CACDTLEPRGMGTRQMFF. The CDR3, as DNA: TGTGCCTGTGACACCCTCGAACCTCGGGGGATGGGCACCCGACAGATGTTTTTC.